The clone carrying this TCR beta chain is a singleton in its sample. The data are from a study of blood T cell repertoires in COVID-19. CDR3 length: 13 residues. V was clipped by 5 bases and J by 5 bases, with 12 bases between them. Germline CDR1 LNHDA, CDR2 SQIVND (reference sequence). TCRdb keeps only in-frame clones here, not all; method: immunoSEQ multiplex PCR. This table holds 70,000 or so clones, 70% to 90% found once. Material for sequencing was peripheral blood. The genes are TRBV19 and TRBJ1-1; weak D call: TRBD1 (6 bases). This receptor was taken from a man aged 65-85 years with active or convalescent COVID-19. The CDR3 loop is CASSQQGSTEAFF. DNA for the CDR3: TGTGCCAGTAGTCAACAGGGATCTACTGAAGCTTTCTTT.